The rows below give T cell receptor beta chains drawn from one sample of a study of T cell repertoires in cytomegalovirus infection. Their antigens remain unidentified. TCRdb called the reads again in MiXCR, with one record for every CDR3 protein. The sample shows approximately 120,000 distinct CDR3 sequences, roughly 30% of them seen only once. The sequencing used CD8+ T cells from cultured PBMCs, collected from culture after CMV antigen stimulation. Receptors originate from a human donor in good health (CMV status not recorded). Some clones in this sample may be carry-over from other donors' samples. Both conserved end residues are part of each CDR3. Fields, in order: D gene, clone size, V gene, J gene, CDR3 protein, CDR3 DNA. The D gene is left open where the match is weak. Only some rows state a clone size, as once, few, many or a class for expanded clones.

>NA|many|TRBV7-6|TRBJ2-1
CASSLAWPNEQFF
TGTGCCAGCAGCTTAGCTTGGCCCAATGAGCAGTTCTTC
>TRBD1|few|TRBV14|TRBJ2-7
CASSPLYRGINEQYF
TGTGCCAGCAGCCCCCTATACAGGGGTATCAACGAGCAGTACTTC
>NA|few|TRBV7-6|TRBJ2-7
CASSAGQLREQYF
TGTGCCAGCAGCGCGGGACAGCTTCGGGAGCAGTACTTC
>NA|NA|TRBV12-3/TRBV12-4|TRBJ1-2
CASSLMEDSLDGYTF
TGTGCCAGCAGTTTAATGGAGGACAGCCTAGACGGCTACACCTTC
>NA|NA|TRBV7-9|TRBJ2-7
CASRPGVSSYEQYF
TGTGCCAGCAGACCGGGAGTGAGCTCCTACGAGCAGTACTTC
>TRBD2|NA|TRBV7-9|TRBJ2-1
CASSLALAGHNEQFF
TGTGCCAGCAGCTTAGCACTAGCGGGGCACAATGAGCAGTTCTTC
>NA|many|TRBV2|TRBJ2-7
CASSETYEQYF
TGTGCCAGCAGTGAGACCTACGAGCAGTACTTC
>TRBD1|NA|TRBV4-1|TRBJ2-7
CASSQDQRQGVYEQYF
TGCGCCAGCAGCCAAGATCAAAGGCAGGGGGTCTACGAGCAGTACTTC
>NA|NA|TRBV4-1|TRBJ2-3
CASSPGDNPTQYF
TGCGCCAGCAGCCCGGGGGACAATCCAACGCAGTATTTT
>NA|few|TRBV11-2|TRBJ2-2
CASSSVRGTTTGELFF
TGTGCCAGCAGCTCGGTCCGGGGGACCACCACCGGGGAGCTGTTTTTT
>NA|NA|TRBV9|TRBJ2-1
CASSGGTWAEDEQFF
TGTGCCAGCAGCGGGGGGACGTGGGCTGAGGATGAGCAGTTCTTC
>TRBD2|NA|TRBV11-1|TRBJ2-3
CTSSSSGGSTDTQYF
TGTACCAGCAGCTCTAGCGGGGGGAGCACAGATACGCAGTATTTT
>TRBD1|NA|TRBV19|TRBJ2-5
CATPLIRGLGETQYF
TGTGCCACCCCACTCATCAGGGGGCTGGGAGAGACCCAGTACTTC
>TRBD2|few|TRBV13|TRBJ2-3
CASSHGTSGGETQYF
TGTGCCAGCAGCCACGGGACTAGCGGGGGTGAAACGCAGTATTTT
>TRBD2|NA|TRBV4-1|TRBJ2-3
CASSQGGLAGSTDTQYF
TGCGCCAGCAGCCAAGGCGGGCTAGCGGGGTCCACAGATACGCAGTATTTT
>NA|NA|TRBV7-6|TRBJ2-3
CASSPWGETTDTQYF
TGTGCCAGCAGCCCCTGGGGGGAGACCACAGATACGCAGTATTTT
>TRBD2|NA|TRBV12-3/TRBV12-4|TRBJ2-7
CASSVSGGGSYEQYF
TGTGCCAGCAGTGTTAGCGGGGGAGGCTCCTACGAGCAGTACTTC
>NA|NA|TRBV5-5|TRBJ2-7
CASSLLRVNEQYF
TGTGCCAGCAGCTTGCTGCGCGTAAACGAGCAGTACTTC
>TRBD1|NA|TRBV19|TRBJ1-1
CASSLGQGTTEAFF
TGTGCCAGTAGTCTTGGACAGGGAACCACTGAAGCTTTCTTT
>TRBD1|few|TRBV20-1|TRBJ1-1
CSAEGQGPAEAFF
TGCAGTGCTGAAGGACAGGGCCCCGCTGAAGCTTTCTTT
>NA|once|TRBV10-3|TRBJ2-5
CAINPASGETQYF
TGTGCCATCAATCCCGCCTCGGGGGAGACCCAGTACTTC
>NA|many|TRBV2|TRBJ1-1
CASSEAPYTEAFF
TGTGCCAGCAGTGAAGCGCCTTACACTGAAGCTTTCTTT
>TRBD1|many|TRBV7-8|TRBJ1-5
CASSLRDRGDPSGPQHF
TGTGCCAGCAGCTTAAGGGACAGGGGCGATCCCTCAGGGCCCCAGCATTTT
>NA|NA|TRBV19|TRBJ1-1
CASSISGSTEAFF
TGTGCCAGTAGTATTTCGGGGAGCACTGAAGCTTTCTTT
>TRBD2|NA|TRBV3-1|TRBJ2-5
CASSQDVTSGGLETQYF
TGTGCCAGCAGCCAAGATGTGACCAGCGGGGGGCTGGAGACCCAGTACTTC
>TRBD1|NA|TRBV4-2|TRBJ1-5
CASSQEVGWGQGNQPQHF
TGTGCCAGCAGCCAAGAGGTCGGATGGGGACAGGGCAATCAGCCCCAGCATTTT
>NA|NA|TRBV5-6|TRBJ1-5
CASSSTEDSNQPQHF
TGTGCCAGCAGCTCGACGGAGGATAGCAATCAGCCCCAGCATTTT